This entry lists 17 T cell receptor beta chains sequenced from one sample in a study of immune evolution from preneoplasia to lung adenocarcinoma. Sequenced by immunoSEQ multiplex PCR; TCRdb stores in-frame clones only, minus some. The sample includes 30,000 to 45,000 clones, 65% to 75% of them seen just once. Material for sequencing was FFPE invasive lung adenocarcinoma tissue. The receptor set was obtained from a person between 60 and 69 years old with lung adenocarcinoma.

CDR3 sequence: CASSLMGDPGRGGEKLFF. In nucleotides, the CDR3 is TGCGCCAGCAGCTTGATGGGGGATCCGGGCCGGGGGGGCGAAAAACTGTTTTTT. The chain employs TRBV5-1 and TRBJ1-4, with a weak D call TRBD1 (6 bases). The CDR3 runs to 18 residues. Per germline, CDR1 SGHRS and CDR2 YFSETQ. Trimming shortened V by 1 base and J by 8 bases, and 24 bases separated the two germline ends.

This chain uses TRBV6-5 with TRBJ1-4, with TRBD1 identical over 9 bases. The germline gives CDR1 MNHEY, CDR2 SVGAGI. V dropped 0 bases and J dropped 7; count of bases not matched to a gene: 0. The CDR3 extends over 14 amino acids. CDR3 DNA: TGTGCCAGCAGTTACTCGGGACAGGGTGAAAAACTGTTTTTT. It specifies CASSYSGQGEKLFF.

The gene calls are TRBV7-9 and TRBJ2-3; D gene unclear. V was pared by 5 bases and J by 0 bases, with 12 bases between. The germline V gene has CDR1 SEHNR and CDR2 FQNEAQ (reference sequence). The length of the CDR3 is 15 residues. Here the CDR3 DNA reads TGTGCCAGCAGCCTGGGGTCGCCAAGCACAGATACGCAGTATTTT. It codes for CASSLGSPSTDTQYF.

The V and J genes are TRBV29-1 and TRBJ2-7; TRBD2 agrees at 10 bases. J gave up 9 bases and V 5 bases, and 13 bases lay outside the gene matches. Germline lookup yields CDR1 SQVTM and CDR2 ANQGSEA. The CDR3 length is 14 residues. This chain's CDR3 is CSVSPSGRSNVQYF. The CDR3 nucleotides are TGCAGCGTTTCACCTAGCGGGAGATCTAACGTGCAGTACTTC.

The V gene is TRBV11-3, the J gene TRBJ1-2; D uncertain. The germline V gene encodes CDR1 SGHNT and CDR2 YENEEA. The V gene lost 5 bases and the J gene lost 0 bases, with 10 bases spanning the gap. This CDR3 comprises 14 residues. The CDR3 loop is CASSPSSTNYGYTF. CDR3 in DNA: TGTGCCAGCAGCCCGAGCTCTACTAACTATGGCTACACCTTC.

This clone was observed a handful of times. The CDR3: CASSLAGAGAVNEQFF. The DNA of the CDR3 is TGTGCCAGCAGCCTTGCCGGGGCAGGGGCAGTCAATGAGCAGTTCTTC. The genes are TRBV7-9 and TRBJ2-1, with a tentative D call TRBD1 (6 bases). Per germline, CDR1 SEHNR and CDR2 FQNEAQ (reference sequence). The CDR3 consists of 16 residues. Deletions cut 5 bases from V and 6 bases from J, with 20 bases between.

The rearrangement uses TRBV5-1 and TRBJ2-6, with D perhaps being TRBD1 or TRBD2 (5 bases each). CDR3 size: 16 residues. The V end was cut by 4 bases, the J end by 0 bases, with 11 bases between. Germline V gives CDR1 SGHRS, CDR2 YFSETQ. This CDR3 reads CASSGDGHSGANVLTF. As DNA, the CDR3 is TGCGCCAGCAGCGGGGACGGTCACTCTGGGGCCAACGTCCTGACTTTC.

This clone has just a few counts. The genes are TRBV2 and TRBJ2-5; the D is unclear. Germline values: CDR1 SNHLY, CDR2 FYNNEI. The V and J ends lost 10 bases and 4 bases respectively, with 13 bases between them. The CDR3 runs 12 residues. The DNA of the CDR3 is TGTGCCACCGCGGCTATTGTAGAGACCCAGTACTTC. Its translation is CATAAIVETQYF. The variable domain in full, completed from reference TRBV2 and TRBJ2-5, reads EPEVTQTPSHQVTQMGQEVILRCVPISNHLYFYWYRQILGQKVEFLVSFYNNEISEKSEIFDDQFSVERPDGSNFTLKIRSTKLEDSAMYFCATAAIVETQYFGPGTRLLVL.

The rearrangement uses TRBV14 and TRBJ1-2; a weak D match, TRBD1 (5 bases). With 2 bases removed from V and 2 bases from J, the gap between germline ends came to 6 bases. Germline V gene lookup returns CDR1 SGHDN and CDR2 FVKESK. The CDR3 has 13 residues. DNA for the CDR3: TGTGCCAGCAGCCAAAGGGACAACTATGGCTACACCTTC. Amino acids: CASSQRDNYGYTF.

This rearrangement joins TRBV6-1 to TRBJ2-1; 12 nucleotides line up with TRBD2. Germline V gene sequence: CDR1 MNHNS, CDR2 SASEGT. The CDR3 runs to 15 residues. The trim removed 6 bases at V and 9 bases at J, leaving 9 bases unmatched. CDR3 sequence: CASSSGLAGWFEQFF. DNA for the CDR3: TGTGCCAGCAGCAGCGGACTAGCGGGATGGTTTGAGCAGTTCTTC.

A few counts support this clone. The V gene is TRBV9, the J gene TRBJ2-1, with 9 bases matching TRBD1. The CDR3 is 15 residues long. After removal of 3 bases from V and 3 bases from J, the junction contained 4 bases not matched to a gene. Germline CDR1 reads SGDLS; CDR2 reads YYNGEE. Here the CDR3 DNA reads TGTGCCAGCAGCGAGGGGACAGGGCTCTACAATGAGCAGTTCTTC. Its protein is CASSEGTGLYNEQFF. The complete variable domain, with remaining parts taken from reference TRBV9 and TRBJ2-1, reads DSGVTQTPKHLITATGQRVTLRCSPRSGDLSVYWYQQSLDQGLQFLIQYYNGEERAKGNILERFSAQQFPDLHSELNLSSLELGDSALYFCASSEGTGLYNEQFFGPGTRLTVL.

This clone was counted once. The V gene is TRBV7-2, the J gene TRBJ2-1; either TRBD1 or TRBD2 may fit D (5 bases each). Germline lookup yields CDR1 SGHTA and CDR2 FQGNSA. The CDR3 is made up of 17 amino acids. The ends were cut back, 5 bases at V and 1 base at J, with 18 bases in the middle. CDR3 bases: TGTGCCAGCAGCGCTCAGGTTGGGGGAGCATCCTACAATGAGCAGTTCTTC. This gives the protein CASSAQVGGASYNEQFF.

The chain carries TRBV6-1 and TRBJ2-1; possible D gene TRBD2, 6 bases. The CDR3 is 14 residues long. Per the germline V gene, CDR1 is MNHNS and CDR2 is SASEGT. V was clipped by 7 bases and J by 10 bases, with 20 bases between them. The CDR3 DNA sequence: TGTGCCAGCAACCCAGCGGGCGCGAGAGGCGAGCAGTTCTTC. Translated: CASNPAGARGEQFF.

In this sample, this clone turned up a few times. The rearrangement uses TRBV7-2 and TRBJ2-1; D is unresolved. From germline, CDR1 is SGHTA and CDR2 FQGNSA. This CDR3 spans 11 amino acids. V was shortened by 9 bases and J by 7 bases, with 10 bases between the two germline ends. The CDR3 spells CASRTENEQFF. Here the CDR3 DNA reads TGTGCCAGTCGCACGGAGAATGAGCAGTTCTTC.

CDR3 residues: CASSLTGSSDTEAFF. The CDR3 DNA is TGCGCCAGCAGCCTGACAGGCTCCTCGGACACTGAAGCTTTCTTT. The chain has TRBV4-1 and TRBJ1-1, with D possibly being TRBD1 (6 bases). Per the germline V gene, CDR1 is MGHRA and CDR2 is YSYEKL. CDR3 length: 15 amino acids. Trimming cost V 4 bases and J 3 bases, with 15 bases left between them.

The chain employs TRBV12-5 and TRBJ2-7; D unresolved. The V end was cut by 3 bases, the J end by 4 bases, with 4 bases between. Germline CDR1 reads LGHNT; CDR2 reads FRNRAP. The CDR3 spans 11 residues. CDR3 in amino acids: CASGFTYEQYF. The DNA for the CDR3 is TGTGCTAGTGGTTTTACGTACGAGCAGTACTTC.

The chain links TRBV28 to TRBJ2-5, with 7 bases lining up with TRBD2. J lost 3 bases, V lost 2 bases, and 6 bases had no gene match. CDR1 is MDHEN, CDR2 SYDVKM, per germline. This CDR3 region has 15 residues. CDR3 loop: CASSLAGEREETQYF. The CDR3 coding sequence is TGTGCCAGCAGTTTAGCGGGAGAGAGGGAAGAGACCCAGTACTTC.